This entry is about one T cell receptor beta chain. What it recognizes is unknown. The entry originates in a study of spatial heterogeneity in lung cancer. Study summary: Sequencing of follow-up PBMC samples took place when they were available, at a median of approximately 2 years after resection. Among detected sequences, beta-chain ones consistently exceeded alpha-chain ones in number.

MiXCR was run by TCRdb on the 5' RACE reads, yielding one entry per CDR3 protein. Of under 150,000 distinct CDR3 sequences in the sample, under 14% were seen once. Study-level findings and limits: Blood contained ubiquitous expanded tumor TCRs more at resection than at follow-up.

This sample's time point: blood at routine non-recurrence follow-up after resection. Unsorted samples of tumor, nontumor lung or frozen PBMC had their whole RNA sequenced. This CDR3 contains 17 residues. Trimming removed 3 bases from V and 5 bases from J; junction bases left unmatched: 12. Germline lookup yields CDR1 SGHAT and CDR2 FQNNGV. The receptor's source is a female donor with early-stage non-small cell lung cancer. V usage is TRBV11-2 and J usage is TRBJ2-5; 10 bases match TRBD2. Sequencing was performed on PBMCs, taken at follow-up. The CDR3 sequence: CASSFGASGSIAETQYF. Written as DNA, the CDR3 is TGTGCCAGCAGCTTTGGCGCTAGCGGGAGTATTGCGGAGACCCAGTACTTC.